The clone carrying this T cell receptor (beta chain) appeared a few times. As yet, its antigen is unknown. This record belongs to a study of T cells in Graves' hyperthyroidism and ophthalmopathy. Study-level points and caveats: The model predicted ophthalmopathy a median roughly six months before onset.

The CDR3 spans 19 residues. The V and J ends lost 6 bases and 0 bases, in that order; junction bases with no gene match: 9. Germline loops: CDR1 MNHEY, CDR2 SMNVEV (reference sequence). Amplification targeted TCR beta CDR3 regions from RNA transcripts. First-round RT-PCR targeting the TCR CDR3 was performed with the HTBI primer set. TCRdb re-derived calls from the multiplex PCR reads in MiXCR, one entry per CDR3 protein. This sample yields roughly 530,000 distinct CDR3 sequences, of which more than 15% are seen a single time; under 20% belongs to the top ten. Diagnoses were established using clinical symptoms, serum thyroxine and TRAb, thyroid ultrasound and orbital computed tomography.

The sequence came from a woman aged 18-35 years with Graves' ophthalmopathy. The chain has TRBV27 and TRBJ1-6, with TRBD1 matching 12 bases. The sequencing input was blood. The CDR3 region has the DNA TGTGCCAGCAGAATCATCCCGGGACAGGGGGCCTCCTATAATTCACCCCTCCACTTT. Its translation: CASRIIPGQGASYNSPLHF.